Listed here is a single T cell receptor beta chain. This record comes from a study of Graves' ophthalmopathy and Graves' hyperthyroidism. Trimming took 8 bases from V and 3 from J, leaving 17 bases between them. Germline V CDR1 and CDR2: MNHNS, SASEGT. The CDR3 contains 15 residues. Transcripts of RNA were the source for amplifying TCR beta CDR3 regions. The first round was an RT-PCR with HTBI primers, and the second round was a multiplex PCR. TCRdb analysed the multiplex PCR reads with MiXCR anew, one entry per CDR3 protein. Of roughly 500,000 distinct CDR3 sequences in the sample, approximately 15% were seen once. Ophthalmopathy donors showed moderate-to-severe activity, CAS ≥3, NOSPECS ≥4 and a duration under 3 months.

The gene calls are TRBV6-1 and TRBJ1-5; no firm D call. This sequence was found in a woman between 25 and 40 years old with Graves' ophthalmopathy. The material sequenced was blood. CDR3 coding DNA: TGTGCCAGCGGGCGGTCCGGGATACTCAATCAGCCCCAGCATTTT. The encoded protein is CASGRSGILNQPQHF.